Below are 22 T cell receptor beta chains sequenced from a single sample in a study of response to subunit inactivated influenza vaccine. MiXCR, run by TCRdb on the RT-PCR reads, gives a single entry per CDR3 protein. The sample has approximately 570,000 distinct CDR3 sequences, 7.5% to 8.5% seen once. This specimen was PBMCs from blood, taken 23 months after vaccination. These receptors came from a man aged 50-75 years who received an inactivated influenza vaccine.

This chain connects TRBV6-1 to TRBJ2-2; D may correspond to TRBD1 or TRBD2 (6 bases each). Germline CDR1 is MNHNS and CDR2 is SASEGT. This CDR3 spans 16 amino acids. Between the trimmed V and J ends, which lost 1 base and 4 bases, there was a span of 13 bases. CDR3 sequence (DNA): TGTGCCAGCAGTGAAGTTGGGGGGCCTGGCACCGGGGAGCTGTTTTTT. Its translation is CASSEVGGPGTGELFF.

The sample holds many counts of this clonotype. V gene TRBV9 combines with J gene TRBJ2-7; 7 bases agree with TRBD2. The CDR3 extends over 15 amino acids. Germline CDR1 and CDR2: SGDLS and YYNGEE. Trimming removed 0 bases from V and 9 bases from J; junction bases left unmatched: 12. As DNA, the CDR3 is TGTGCCAGCAGCGTAGATCCACAGCGGGGCCCACGGCAGTACTTC. This encodes CASSVDPQRGPRQYF.

This clonotype was counted at least ten times. The chain links TRBV4-1 to TRBJ1-5; D remains ambiguous. CDR3 length: 16 residues. Germline CDR1 and CDR2: MGHRA and YSYEKL. V was clipped by 0 bases and J by 3 bases, with 12 bases between them. CDR3 DNA: TGCGCCAGCAGCCAAGATTTCGGGGTGAACAATCAGCCCCAGCATTTT. The encoded protein is CASSQDFGVNNQPQHF.

The chain recombines TRBV4-3 with TRBJ2-3; 8 bases agree with TRBD2. CDR3 length: 15 residues. Germline trimming cut 5 bases from V and 1 base from J; bases unmatched to any gene: 5. Germline V lookup: CDR1 LGHNA, CDR2 YSLEER. The CDR3 DNA follows: TGCGCCAGCAGCGCGGGGGGTTTCGGCACAGATACGCAGTATTTT. It codes for CASSAGGFGTDTQYF.

This clonotype was seen a handful of times. The V call is TRBV12-3 or TRBV12-4, the J call TRBJ1-2; D is possibly TRBD1 (5 bases). The ends were cut back, 5 bases at V and 3 bases at J, with 13 bases in the middle. The CDR3 spans 14 residues. For the CDR3, the DNA is TGTGCCAGCAGTCTTGGGGGGGTTTACTATGGCTACACCTTC. This sequence encodes CASSLGGVYYGYTF.

The chain recombines TRBV20-1 with TRBJ1-2; D unclear. V gave up 6 bases and J gave up 2 bases, with 16 bases separating them. CDR3 length: 14 amino acids. Germline CDR1 reads DFQATT; CDR2 reads SNEGSKA (reference sequence). The DNA for the CDR3 is TGCAGTGCGGCTAAGGCAACAAGAAACTATGGCTACACCTTC. It yields the protein CSAAKATRNYGYTF.

This clonotype was seen more than once but under ten times. This chain connects TRBV3-1 to TRBJ1-4; no reliable D call. Trimming cost V 4 bases and J 4 bases, with 13 bases left between them. Germline V CDR1 and CDR2: LGHDT, YNNKEL (reference sequence). CDR3 length equals 15 residues. The CDR3 bases are TGTGCCAGCAGCCTATCACAGCTAGATAATGAAAAACTGTTTTTT. This translates into CASSLSQLDNEKLFF.

The chain has TRBV4-1 and TRBJ1-2; a weak D match, TRBD1 (6 bases). The CDR3 loop spans 16 amino acids. CDR1 and CDR2 (germline): MGHRA, YSYEKL. V dropped 2 bases and J dropped 4 bases, with 17 bases sitting between them. In nucleotides, the CDR3 is TGCGCCAGCAGCCAACGTAGCGGACAGCTAGTCTATGGCTACACCTTC. The encoded protein is CASSQRSGQLVYGYTF.

The sample holds a few counts of this clonotype. V is TRBV6-2 or TRBV6-3 and J is TRBJ1-1, with D tentatively TRBD1 (6 bases). V gave up 5 bases and J gave up 5 bases, with 15 bases separating them. The CDR3 is 14 residues long. Germline V gives CDR1 MNHEY, CDR2 SVGEGT. The CDR3 protein is CASSLRGRRTEAFF. CDR3 nucleotide sequence: TGTGCCAGCAGTCTACGGGGGCGTAGGACTGAAGCTTTCTTT.

This rearrangement joins TRBV7-9 to TRBJ2-1; D unclear. The germline CDR1 and CDR2 sequences are SEHNR and FQNEAQ (reference sequence). Trimming pared 4 bases from V and 2 bases from J, leaving 12 bases between. The CDR3 loop spans 15 amino acids. As DNA, the CDR3 is TGTGCCAGCAGCTCGCAGCGAGTCCCCTACAATGAGCAGTTCTTC. It yields the protein CASSSQRVPYNEQFF.

The CDR3 DNA is TGCGCCACAAACGACAGGGGGCTTCAGCCCCAGCATTTT. The encoded protein is CATNDRGLQPQHF. The chain is built from TRBV10-2 and TRBJ1-5, with TRBD1 matching over 10 bases. This CDR3 region has 13 residues. Germline trimming cut 10 bases from V and 6 bases from J; bases unmatched to any gene: 6. CDR1 and CDR2 (germline): WSHSY, SAAADI.

This clonotype was counted at least ten times. The V call is TRBV5-1, the J call TRBJ2-7; D could derive from TRBD1 or TRBD2 (5 bases each). V dropped 2 bases and J dropped 6 bases, with 12 bases sitting between them. This CDR3 comprises 13 residues. CDR1 is SGHRS and CDR2 is YFSETQ in the germline V gene. The CDR3 loop is CASSFRRDGEQYF. The CDR3 DNA sequence: TGCGCCAGCAGCTTCCGCAGGGACGGCGAGCAGTACTTC. The variable domain in full, with the rest retrieved from reference TRBV5-1 and TRBJ2-7, is KAGVTQTPRYLIKTRGQQVTLSCSPISGHRSVSWYQQTPGQGLQFLFEYFSETQRNKGNFPGRFSGRQFSNSRSEMNVSTLELGDSALYLCASSFRRDGEQYFGPGTRLTVT.

This chain links TRBV4-3 with TRBJ2-1; D may be TRBD1 (6 bases). The germline V gene has CDR1 LGHNA and CDR2 YSLEER. Trimming took off 0 bases at V and 0 bases at J, with 12 bases between the two ends. The CDR3 sequence is 17 residues long. CDR3 sequence reads: CASSQDPQGSSYNEQFF. CDR3 DNA: TGCGCCAGCAGCCAAGATCCGCAGGGGAGCTCCTACAATGAGCAGTTCTTC.

The V call is TRBV24-1, the J call TRBJ2-1; 7 nucleotides line up with TRBD2. There are 16 residues in the CDR3. The ends lost 3 bases at V and 7 bases at J; junction bases unmatched: 11. The V gene's germline CDR1 is KGHDR and CDR2 SFDVKD. CDR3 in amino acids: CATSDTTGGLRNEQFF. CDR3 bases: TGTGCCACCAGTGATACCACGGGAGGATTGAGGAATGAGCAGTTCTTC.

This sequence joins TRBV5-6 and TRBJ1-1; 11 bases line up with TRBD1. Germline CDR1 and CDR2: SGHDT and YYEEEE. The CDR3 is 16 residues long. V lost 2 bases, J lost 1 base, and 4 bases stayed unmatched. CDR3 DNA: TGTGCCAGCAGCTTTTACGGACAGGGGGCGAACACTGAAGCTTTCTTT. This translates into CASSFYGQGANTEAFF. Complete variable domain (other parts from reference TRBV5-6 and TRBJ1-1): DAGVTQSPTHLIKTRGQQVTLRCSPKSGHDTVSWYQQALGQGPQFIFQYYEEEERQRGNFPDRFSGHQFPNYSSELNVNALLLGDSALYLCASSFYGQGANTEAFFGQGTRLTVV.

The chain has TRBV5-1 and TRBJ2-7; D possibly corresponds to TRBD2 (6 bases). Germline loops: CDR1 SGHRS, CDR2 YFSETQ. The CDR3 spans 14 residues. V lost 2 bases and J 4 bases, leaving 13 bases between the germline ends. CDR3 sequence (DNA): TGCGCCAGCAGCTTACATCGGGGGAAATACGAGCAGTACTTC. Protein product: CASSLHRGKYEQYF.

This clonotype turned up a few times. The V and J genes are TRBV12-3 or TRBV12-4 and TRBJ2-7, with 9 bases that match TRBD2. V trimming: 2 bases; J trimming: 7 bases; junction bases outside the gene matches: 9. The length of the CDR3 is 15 residues. DNA for the CDR3: TGTGCCAGCAGTTTATCGGCTAGCGGGGTGCGGGAGCAGTACTTC. Encoded protein: CASSLSASGVREQYF.

The V gene is TRBV6-1, the J gene TRBJ2-1; 8 bases are a match to TRBD1. The CDR3 loop spans 14 amino acids. V shed 5 bases and J 6 bases; nucleotides not matched to a gene: 6. Looked up from germline, CDR1 is MNHNS and CDR2 is SASEGT. The CDR3 nucleotides read TGTGCCAGCAGTCTCCGGGACAGGATCAATGAGCAGTTCTTC. Translating gives CASSLRDRINEQFF.

The rearrangement joins TRBV29-1 to TRBJ2-7; 10 bases map to TRBD2. The length of the CDR3 is 15 residues. V gave up 0 bases and J gave up 3 bases; unmatched junction bases: 5. Germline V gene sequence: CDR1 SQVTM, CDR2 ANQGSEA. CDR3 in DNA: TGCAGCGTTGAAGAGGCTAGCGGGGGAAACTACGAGCAGTACTTC. Its translation is CSVEEASGGNYEQYF.

The rearrangement joins TRBV5-5 to TRBJ1-6; 9 nucleotides match TRBD1. With V trimmed by 4 bases and J by 9 bases, 8 bases remained unmatched. CDR1 SGHKS and CDR2 YYEKEE come from the germline V gene (reference sequence). The CDR3 contains 15 residues. CDR3 region: CASSTGTGLGSPLHF. The CDR3 DNA follows: TGTGCCAGCAGCACGGGGACAGGGCTAGGTTCACCCCTCCACTTT.

Only a few counts were recorded for this clonotype. CDR3 in amino acids: CASSYDLVSEQFF. CDR3 DNA sequence: TGTGCCAGCAGCTACGACCTAGTGTCTGAGCAGTTCTTC. The chain is built from TRBV7-8 and TRBJ2-1; D gene uncertain. This CDR3 has 13 residues. V was pared by 4 bases and J by 9 bases, with 13 bases between. Germline V gene lookup returns CDR1 SGHVS and CDR2 FQNEAQ.

This clonotype occurred many times. The chain is built from TRBV5-1 and TRBJ2-2; D call uncertain. V lost 2 bases and J lost 3, with 5 bases in between. Germline-derived CDR1 and CDR2 are SGHRS and YFSETQ. The CDR3 consists of 13 residues. The CDR3: CASSFQHTGELFF. CDR3 DNA: TGCGCCAGCAGCTTTCAACACACCGGGGAGCTGTTTTTT.